A selection of T cell receptor beta chains follows, all from one sample in a study of radiotherapy plus CTLA-4 blockade in lung cancer. The table came from immunoSEQ multiplex PCR; TCRdb's copy has only in-frame clones and leaves some out. This sample has about 77,000 clones; around 74% occur once, and the top ten carry roughly 9.8%. Sequenced here: peripheral blood, sampled from a patient treated with radiotherapy plus ipilimumab. The receptors were gathered from a human donor with non-small cell lung cancer whose response to radiotherapy plus ipilimumab could not be evaluated. CDR3s include the opening cysteine and the closing phenylalanine or tryptophan. A D gene is named only where the DNA matches it firmly. Size is stated for part of the rows, as once, few or many counts, or as a class when the clone is expanded.

TRBV12-5	TRBJ2-3	.	.	CASGFGRDSWRTDTQYF	TGTGCTAGTGGTTTCGGGCGGGACAGCTGGCGCACAGATACGCAGTATTTT
TRBV10-3	TRBJ1-2	.	TRBD1	CAISEEVLRTGGRDGYTF	TGTGCCATCAGTGAGGAGGTACTGAGGACAGGGGGCAGGGATGGCTACACCTTC
TRBV6-1	TRBJ2-7	.	.	CASTFAQGGYEQYF	TGTGCCAGCACATTTGCCCAGGGAGGATACGAGCAGTACTTC
TRBV7-2	TRBJ2-3	once	.	CASSTQGLSTDTQYF	TGTGCCAGCAGCACCCAGGGGCTGAGCACAGATACGCAGTATTTT
TRBV5-4	TRBJ2-2	.	.	CASSSGGDRVTGELFF	TGTGCCAGCAGCTCGGGGGGGGACAGGGTCACCGGGGAGCTGTTTTTT
TRBV13	TRBJ1-2	.	TRBD1	CASSPQGVNYGYTF	TGTGCCAGCAGCCCCCAGGGGGTCAACTATGGCTACACCTTC
TRBV4-2	TRBJ2-7	.	TRBD1	CASSQGGGQGAYEQYF	TGTGCCAGCAGCCAAGGGGGGGGACAGGGGGCCTACGAGCAGTACTTC
TRBV9	TRBJ2-3	.	.	CASSGLVDGTDTQYF	TGTGCCAGCAGCGGACTAGTGGACGGCACAGATACGCAGTATTTT
TRBV19	TRBJ1-2	.	TRBD1	CASSARTGGAGYGYTF	TGTGCCAGTAGTGCCCGGACAGGGGGCGCGGGCTATGGCTACACCTTC
TRBV7-2	TRBJ2-3	.	TRBD2	CASSLGRGADTQYF	TGTGCCAGCAGCTTAGGGCGGGGGGCAGATACGCAGTATTTT
TRBV7-9	TRBJ1-2	many	TRBD1	CASSGRDREYGYTF	TGTGCCAGCAGCGGACGGGACAGGGAGTATGGCTACACCTTC
TRBV30	TRBJ2-7	.	TRBD2	CAWTSGTYEQYF	TGTGCCTGGACTAGCGGCACCTACGAGCAGTACTTC
TRBV7-3	TRBJ2-1	.	TRBD2	CASSQGLAGGQGEQFF	TGTGCCAGCAGCCAGGGACTAGCGGGGGGTCAGGGTGAGCAGTTCTTC
TRBV5-1	TRBJ1-1	.	.	CASSLALSTEAFF	TGCGCCAGCAGCTTGGCACTTTCTACTGAAGCTTTCTTT
TRBV28	TRBJ1-5	.	TRBD1	CASRSDRDRPQHF	TGTGCCAGCAGATCCGACAGGGATAGGCCCCAGCATTTT
TRBV5-1	TRBJ1-3	.	TRBD1	CASQGDGNTIYF	TGCGCCAGCCAGGGGGATGGAAACACCATATATTTT
TRBV7-8	TRBJ1-5	.	.	CASSSSVVNGNQPQHF	TGTGCCAGCAGCTCCTCGGTCGTGAATGGCAATCAGCCCCAGCATTTT